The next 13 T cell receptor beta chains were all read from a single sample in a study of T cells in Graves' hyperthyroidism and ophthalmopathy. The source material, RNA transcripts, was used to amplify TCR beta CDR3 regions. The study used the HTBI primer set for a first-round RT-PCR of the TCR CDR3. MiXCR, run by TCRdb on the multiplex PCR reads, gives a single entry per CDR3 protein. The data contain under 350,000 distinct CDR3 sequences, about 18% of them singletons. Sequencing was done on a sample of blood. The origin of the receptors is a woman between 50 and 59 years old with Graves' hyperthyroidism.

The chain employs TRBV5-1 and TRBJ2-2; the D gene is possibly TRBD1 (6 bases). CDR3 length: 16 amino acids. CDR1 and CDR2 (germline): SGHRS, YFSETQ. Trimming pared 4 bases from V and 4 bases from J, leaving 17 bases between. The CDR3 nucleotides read TGCGCCAGCAGCCAACACAGGGAAGGACGCACCGGGGAGCTGTTTTTT. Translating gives CASSQHREGRTGELFF.

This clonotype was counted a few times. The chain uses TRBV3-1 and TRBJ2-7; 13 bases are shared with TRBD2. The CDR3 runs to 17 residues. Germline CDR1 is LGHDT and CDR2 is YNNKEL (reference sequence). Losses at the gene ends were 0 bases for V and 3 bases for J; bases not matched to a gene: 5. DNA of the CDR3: TGTGCCAGCAGCCAAGATCAAAGGACTAGCGGGGGCTACGAGCAGTACTTC. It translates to CASSQDQRTSGGYEQYF.

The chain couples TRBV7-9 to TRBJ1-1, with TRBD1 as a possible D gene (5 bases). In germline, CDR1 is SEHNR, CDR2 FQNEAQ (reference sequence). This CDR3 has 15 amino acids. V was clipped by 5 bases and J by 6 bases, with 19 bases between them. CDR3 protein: CASSLGAGGMAEAFF. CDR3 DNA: TGTGCCAGCAGCCTCGGGGCAGGTGGGATGGCTGAAGCTTTCTTT.

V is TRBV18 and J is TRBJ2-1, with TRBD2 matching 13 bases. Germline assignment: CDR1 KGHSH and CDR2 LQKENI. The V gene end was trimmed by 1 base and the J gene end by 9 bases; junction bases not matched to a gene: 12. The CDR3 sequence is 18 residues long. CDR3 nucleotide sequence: TGTGCCAGCTCACCACAAGAAGGGCGGGGACTAGCGGGAACTGAGCAGTTCTTC. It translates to CASSPQEGRGLAGTEQFF.

As DNA, the CDR3 is TGTGCCAGCAGCTTGGACCCCGCTAGCGGGACCTACAATGAGCAGTTCTTC. Residues: CASSLDPASGTYNEQFF. The V gene is TRBV5-6, the J gene TRBJ2-1; 9 bases line up with TRBD2. Germline CDR1 SGHDT, CDR2 YYEEEE. Trimming cost V 0 bases and J 2 bases; bases outside gene matches: 6. CDR3 length equals 17 residues.

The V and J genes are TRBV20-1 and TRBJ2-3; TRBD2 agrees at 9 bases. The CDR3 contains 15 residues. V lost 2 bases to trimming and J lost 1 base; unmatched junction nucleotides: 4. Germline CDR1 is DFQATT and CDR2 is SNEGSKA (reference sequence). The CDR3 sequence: CSARKGLAGTDTQYF. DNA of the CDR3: TGCAGTGCTAGAAAGGGACTAGCTGGCACAGATACGCAGTATTTT.

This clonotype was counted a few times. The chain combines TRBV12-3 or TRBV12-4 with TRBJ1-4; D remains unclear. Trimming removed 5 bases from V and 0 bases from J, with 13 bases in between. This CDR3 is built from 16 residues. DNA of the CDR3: TGTGCCAGCAGTCCCATCGGGCCTGCAACTAATGAAAAACTGTTTTTT. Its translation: CASSPIGPATNEKLFF.

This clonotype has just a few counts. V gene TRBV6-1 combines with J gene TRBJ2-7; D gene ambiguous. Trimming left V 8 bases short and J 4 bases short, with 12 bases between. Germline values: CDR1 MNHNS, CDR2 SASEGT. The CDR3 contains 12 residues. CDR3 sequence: CASGGSSYEQYF. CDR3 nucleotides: TGTGCCAGCGGCGGAAGCTCTTACGAGCAGTACTTC.

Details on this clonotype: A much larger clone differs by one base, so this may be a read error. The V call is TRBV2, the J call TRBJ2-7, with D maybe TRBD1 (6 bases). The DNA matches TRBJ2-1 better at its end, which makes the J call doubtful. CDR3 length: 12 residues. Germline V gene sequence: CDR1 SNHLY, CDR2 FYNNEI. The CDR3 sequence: CASRLDSYEQFF. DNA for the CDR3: TGTGCCAGCAGACTGGACAGCTACGAGCAGTTCTTC.

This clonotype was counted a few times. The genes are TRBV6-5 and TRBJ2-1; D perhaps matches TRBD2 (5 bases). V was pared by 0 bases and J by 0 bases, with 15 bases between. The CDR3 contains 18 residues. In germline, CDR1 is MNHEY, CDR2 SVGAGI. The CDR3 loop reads CASSYSKEGSNSYNEQFF. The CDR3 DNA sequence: TGTGCCAGCAGTTACTCCAAAGAGGGCTCAAACTCCTACAATGAGCAGTTCTTC.

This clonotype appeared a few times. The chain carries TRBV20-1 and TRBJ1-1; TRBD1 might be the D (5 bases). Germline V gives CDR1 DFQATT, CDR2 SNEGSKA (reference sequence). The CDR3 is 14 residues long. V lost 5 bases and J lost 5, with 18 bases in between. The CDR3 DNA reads TGCAGTGCTGGTGGGCGAGGGACCCAGACTGAAGCTTTCTTT. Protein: CSAGGRGTQTEAFF.

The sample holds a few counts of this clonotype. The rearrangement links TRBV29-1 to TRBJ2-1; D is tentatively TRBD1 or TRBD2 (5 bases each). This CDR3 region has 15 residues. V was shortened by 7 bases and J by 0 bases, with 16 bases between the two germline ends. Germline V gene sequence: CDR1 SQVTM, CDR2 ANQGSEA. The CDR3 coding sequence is TGCAGCGGGTCCCAGGGAGCGAGCTCCTACAATGAGCAGTTCTTC. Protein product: CSGSQGASSYNEQFF.

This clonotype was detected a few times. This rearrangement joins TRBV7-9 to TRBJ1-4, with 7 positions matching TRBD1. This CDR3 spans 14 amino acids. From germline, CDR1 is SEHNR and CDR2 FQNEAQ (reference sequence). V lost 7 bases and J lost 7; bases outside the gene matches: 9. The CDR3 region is CASTDRVRGEKLFF. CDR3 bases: TGTGCCAGCACCGACAGGGTGAGGGGTGAAAAACTGTTTTTT.